This TCR beta chain was identified in a study of T cells after yellow fever vaccination (dated by TCRdb to about 2019). In the study overall: The SMART-Seq v4 Ultra Low Input RNA kit was used to prepare libraries from fractions with low cell numbers. To follow T-cell clones before and after both primary and booster YFV17D yellow fever vaccination, bulk TCR alpha and beta repertoires underwent longitudinal sequencing. Two healthy male donors, one aged 18 to 29 and one aged 30 to 40 years, made up the cohort. Blood samples were taken at several timepoints before and after primary and secondary immunization, and bulk PBMC replicates and cell subsets were isolated.

This specimen's treatment or condition label, interpreted: live attenuated yellow fever vaccine strain. At each blood-draw timepoint, two biological replicates of bulk PBMCs were collected. A standard Ficoll-Paque protocol was used to isolate PBMCs from peripheral blood. TriZol was used to extract RNA from bulk PBMCs, from CD4 and CD8 fractions, and from dextramer-positive and dextramer-negative fractions. Overall results and qualifications from the work: A small fraction of clonotypes appeared in both the CD4 and CD8 compartments, likely as a result of convergent recombination. After the booster, most of the clones that had expanded following primary vaccination were detected again (96% of CD4 and around 88% of CD8), which suggests that memory was broadly maintained. The secondary T-cell response was weaker than the primary response but faster, peaking on day 5 instead of day 15. Only a couple of donors were included in the study, so the extent to which the findings can be generalized is limited. Because abundant contaminating clonotypes from the bulk population could be contained in FACS-sorted repertoires, computational filtering was required.

TCRdb names Illumina NovaSeq 6000 as the instrument used. Synthesis of TCR cDNA relied on 5'RACE template switching, a step that introduced a universal primer site along with unique molecular identifiers. Priming for cDNA synthesis came from both the TCR alpha and TCR beta constant segments. Library amplification involved two PCR steps, and the second step added sample barcodes and sequencing adapters. Sequencing of libraries was done on Illumina HiSeq 2500 (2x100 bp) or NovaSeq (2x150 bp). As for the authors' bioinformatics: MIGEC handled demultiplexing of reads and collapsing into UMI consensus sequences, while MiXCR performed V(D)J alignment. Clonotypes responding to the vaccine were identified with edgeR on replicate PBMC samples, with the criteria of FDR below 0.01 and a log2 fold change above 5 up to day 15. Each bulk clonotype received a CD4 or CD8 identity based on whether the sequenced CD4 or CD8 repertoire contained that clonotype at higher abundance. TCRdb passed the public sequencing reads through fastp at Q25 and MiXCR, retaining productive beta sequences. Records with the same CDR3 protein are collapsed into one entry carrying the most frequent genes and DNA. These V and J calls derive from TCRdb rather than the authors' analysis. The sample has about 320,000 distinct CDR3 sequences on record, around 4.3% of them singletons. The leading ten clones occupy approximately 20% of the sample.

This clonotype occurred many times. This receptor's antigen is unknown. The sample holds no much larger clone one base away, and base qualities are not on file. From V the trimming removes 7 bases and from J it removes 5 bases, while the gene matches leave 12 bases of the junction unaccounted for. The CDR3 spans 16 residues, from the cysteine through the phenylalanine. The only DNA kept is the CDR3, 48 bases in frame from the first base. The CDR1 and CDR2 encoded by the germline V gene (reference sequence) are LNHNV and YYDKDF. This sequence uses TRBV15 and TRBJ1-1; the junction holds 11 bases that match TRBD1. The receptor comes from a man aged 18 to 30 who received the YFV17D yellow fever vaccine. The source material was PBMCs, sampled 15 days after the yellow fever booster vaccination. The CDR3 is CATTVIEGQGGTEAFF. The bases read TGTGCCACCACCGTCATTGAGGGACAGGGGGGTACTGAAGCTTTCTTT.